This TCR beta chain was profiled in a study of preoperative IRX-2 immunotherapy in early breast cancer (dated by TCRdb to the late 2010s). V trim: 5 bases; J trim: 7 bases; unmatched bases: 6. From the cysteine through the phenylalanine, the CDR3 covers 14 amino acids. Left in the record is the CDR3 DNA by itself, 42 bases read in frame from the first base. The CDR1 and CDR2 encoded by the germline V gene are SGHNT and YENEEA. About this clone itself: The target of this receptor is not known. One base away there is no much larger clone; base qualities are not given.

Library method: the immunoSEQ multiplex PCR assay. TCRdb took this table from immuneACCESS and kept in-frame rearrangements with V and J called. Such tables lack part of the clones; where checked against another copy, unresolved V genes explain under half of the gap, and the rest is unexplained. The sample table lists about 1,600 clones, more than 65% of them with a count of one. Jointly, the top ten make up roughly 9.8% of the sample. This sample's treatment or condition label indicates: preoperative locoregional IRX-2 cytokine immunotherapy. The samples were obtained from a phase Ib study in which preoperative, locoregional IRX-2 cytokine immunotherapy intended to prime immune responses was tested. Donors were patients with early-stage breast cancer who received IRX-2 before surgery.

The rearrangement combines TRBV11-3 with TRBJ1-4; 8 central bases correspond to TRBD1. Material: tumor tissue, obtained after IRX-2 immunotherapy. The receptor was derived from a human donor with breast cancer. The CDR3 loop reads CASSPGQGFEKLFF. The nucleotide sequence is TGTGCCAGCAGCCCCGGACAGGGTTTTGAAAAACTGTTTTTT.